This is a list of T cell receptor beta chains from one sample in a study of cytomegalovirus exposure and HLA in healthy donors. TCRdb's table, derived via immunoSEQ multiplex PCR, lists solely in-frame clones and lacks some. The sample has some 110,000 clones; around 88% are singletons. Source material: PBMCs. The receptors stem from a man younger than 30 in good health and CMV-seronegative. The CDR3 runs from the conserved cysteine through the conserved F or W. A D gene is named only where the DNA matches it firmly. The listing skips clone size in some rows; elsewhere it reads once, few, many or a size class.

j_call d_call v_call clone_size cdr3_aa cdr3_nt
TRBJ2-1 TRBD1 TRBV25-1 . CASSEGGTGGWKNEQFF TGTGCCAGCAGTGAAGGGGGGACAGGGGGCTGGAAGAATGAGCAGTTCTTC
TRBJ1-5 . TRBV4-1 . CASSQVHRNLGNQPQHF TGCGCCAGCAGCCAAGTACACAGAAACCTTGGCAATCAGCCCCAGCATTTT
TRBJ1-1 . TRBV2 . CASSEATGWNTEAFF TGTGCCAGCAGTGAAGCGACGGGGTGGAACACTGAAGCTTTCTTT
TRBJ2-7 . TRBV5-1 few CASSLEHGYEQYF TGCGCCAGCAGCTTGGAGCACGGCTACGAGCAGTACTTC
TRBJ1-5 TRBD1 TRBV30 . CAWGQDSNQPQHF TGTGCCTGGGGACAGGATAGCAATCAGCCCCAGCATTTT
TRBJ2-7 . TRBV6-1 . CASKSGVTYEQYF TGTGCCAGTAAATCGGGAGTCACCTACGAGCAGTACTTC
TRBJ1-1 TRBD1 TRBV19 . CASTLTGVNTEAFF TGTGCCAGTACCTTAACAGGGGTTAACACTGAAGCTTTCTTT
TRBJ2-7 TRBD2 TRBV9 . CASSPIAGGYNEQYF TGTGCCAGCAGCCCCATAGCGGGAGGATACAACGAGCAGTACTTC
TRBJ2-7 . TRBV29-1 . CSVKRGIYEQYF TGCAGCGTCAAAAGGGGTATCTACGAGCAGTACTTC
TRBJ2-7 . TRBV7-8 . CASSLGMSSYEQYF TGTGCCAGCAGCTTAGGCATGAGCTCCTACGAGCAGTACTTC
TRBJ2-2 . TRBV14 once CASSQTKLAGELFF TGTGCCAGCAGCCAAACGAAGCTAGCCGGGGAGCTGTTTTTT
TRBJ2-1 TRBD2 TRBV12-5 . CASGLSGRLYNEQFF TGTGCTAGTGGTTTAAGCGGGAGACTATACAATGAGCAGTTCTTC
TRBJ1-4 . TRBV5-1 . CASSLVGSLGEKLFF TGCGCCAGCAGCTTGGTGGGCAGTTTGGGTGAAAAACTGTTTTTT
TRBJ2-1 . TRBV18 . CASSPPPQGRNEQFF TGTGCCAGCTCACCACCCCCACAGGGGAGGAATGAGCAGTTCTTC
TRBJ1-2 . TRBV6-4 . CASSDREIYSYTF TGTGCCAGCAGTGATCGAGAAATCTATAGCTACACCTTC
TRBJ2-7 . TRBV30 once CACRSRSSYEQYF TGTGCCTGCCGCTCTCGGAGCTCCTACGAGCAGTACTTC
TRBJ2-3 TRBD2 TRBV6-4 few CASSESSGATDTQYF TGTGCCAGCAGTGAGAGTAGCGGGGCCACAGATACGCAGTATTTT
TRBJ2-7 TRBD2 TRBV5-4 . CASSLGSGGPTYEQYF TGTGCCAGCAGCTTGGGGAGCGGGGGGCCTACCTACGAGCAGTACTTC